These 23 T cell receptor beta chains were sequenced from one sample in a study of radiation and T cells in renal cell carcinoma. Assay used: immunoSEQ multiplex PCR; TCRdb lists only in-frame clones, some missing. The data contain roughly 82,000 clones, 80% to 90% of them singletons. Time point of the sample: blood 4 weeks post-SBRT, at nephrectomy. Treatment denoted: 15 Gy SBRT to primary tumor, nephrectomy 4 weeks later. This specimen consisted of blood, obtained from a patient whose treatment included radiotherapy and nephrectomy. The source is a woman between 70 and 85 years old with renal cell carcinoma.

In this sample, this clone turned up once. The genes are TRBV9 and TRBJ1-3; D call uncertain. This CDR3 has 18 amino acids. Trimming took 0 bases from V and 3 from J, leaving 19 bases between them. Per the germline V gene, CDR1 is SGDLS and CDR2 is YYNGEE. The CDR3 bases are TGTGCCAGCAGCGTAGGAGGTTCTCCCCGTTTGGGTGGAAACACCATATATTTT. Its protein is CASSVGGSPRLGGNTIYF.

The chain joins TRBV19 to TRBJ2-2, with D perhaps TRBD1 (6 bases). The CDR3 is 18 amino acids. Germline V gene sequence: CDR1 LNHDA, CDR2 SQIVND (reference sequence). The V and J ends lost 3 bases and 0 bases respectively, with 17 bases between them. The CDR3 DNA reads TGTGCCAGTAGTATTACAGGGATTTCTACTGCGAACACCGGGGAGCTGTTTTTT. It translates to CASSITGISTANTGELFF.

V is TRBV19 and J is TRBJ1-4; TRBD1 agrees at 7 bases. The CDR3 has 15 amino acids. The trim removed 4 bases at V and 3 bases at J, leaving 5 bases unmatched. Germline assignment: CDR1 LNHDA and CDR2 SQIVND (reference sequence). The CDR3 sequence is CASSTGTVANEKLFF. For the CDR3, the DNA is TGTGCCAGTAGTACGGGGACAGTCGCTAATGAAAAACTGTTTTTT.

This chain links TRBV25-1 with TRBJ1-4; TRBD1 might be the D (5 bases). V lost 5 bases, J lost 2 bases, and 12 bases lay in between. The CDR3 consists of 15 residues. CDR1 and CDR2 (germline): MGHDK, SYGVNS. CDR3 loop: CASSKEGRTNEKLFF. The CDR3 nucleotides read TGTGCCAGCAGTAAAGAGGGGAGGACTAATGAAAAACTGTTTTTT.

The CDR3 sequence is CAWQTGNSGNTIYF. In DNA form, the CDR3 reads TGTGCCTGGCAAACAGGGAATTCTGGAAACACCATATATTTT. V is TRBV30 and J is TRBJ1-3, with a weak D call TRBD1 (6 bases). V was trimmed by 5 bases and J by 1 base, leaving 12 bases between them. This CDR3 has 14 amino acids. Germline CDR1 is GTSNPN and CDR2 is SVGIG (reference sequence).

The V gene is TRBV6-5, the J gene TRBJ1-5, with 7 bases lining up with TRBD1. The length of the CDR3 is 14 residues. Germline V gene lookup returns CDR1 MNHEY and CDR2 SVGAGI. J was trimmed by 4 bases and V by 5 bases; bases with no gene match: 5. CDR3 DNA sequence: TGTGCCAGCAGTGACAGGGTAGGAAATCAGCCCCAGCATTTT. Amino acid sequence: CASSDRVGNQPQHF.

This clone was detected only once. The CDR3 DNA reads TGTGCCATCAGTGCCCCAGATGATACGCAGTATTTT. Its protein is CAISAPDDTQYF. The chain couples TRBV10-3 to TRBJ2-3, with D uncertain. The V end was cut by 4 bases, the J end by 6 bases, with 8 bases between. CDR3 length: 12 amino acids. Germline V gene data show CDR1 as ENHRY and CDR2 as SYGVKD.

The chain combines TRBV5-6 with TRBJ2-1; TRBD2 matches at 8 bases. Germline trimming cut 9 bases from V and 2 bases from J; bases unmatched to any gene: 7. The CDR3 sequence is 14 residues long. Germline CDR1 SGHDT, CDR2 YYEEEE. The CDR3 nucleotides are TGTGCCACTCTAAGGCGGGGGGCCTACAATGAGCAGTTCTTC. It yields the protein CATLRRGAYNEQFF.

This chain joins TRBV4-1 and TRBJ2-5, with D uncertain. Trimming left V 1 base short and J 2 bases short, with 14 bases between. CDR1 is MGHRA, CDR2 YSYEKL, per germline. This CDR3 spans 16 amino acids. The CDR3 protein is CASSQVGKVFQETQYF. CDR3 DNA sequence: TGCGCCAGCAGCCAAGTTGGGAAAGTGTTTCAAGAGACCCAGTACTTC.

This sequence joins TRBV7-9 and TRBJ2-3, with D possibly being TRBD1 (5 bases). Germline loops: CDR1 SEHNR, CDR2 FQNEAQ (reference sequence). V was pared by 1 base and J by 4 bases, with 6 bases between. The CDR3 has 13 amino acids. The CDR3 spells CASSLGGADTQYF. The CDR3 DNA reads TGTGCCAGCAGCTTAGGGGGCGCAGATACGCAGTATTTT.

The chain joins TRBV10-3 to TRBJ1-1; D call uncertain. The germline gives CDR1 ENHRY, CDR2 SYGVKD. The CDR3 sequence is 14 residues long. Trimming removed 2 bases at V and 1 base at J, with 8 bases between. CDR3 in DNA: TGTGCCATCAGTGAGCGGGTCGGGAACACTGAAGCTTTCTTT. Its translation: CAISERVGNTEAFF.

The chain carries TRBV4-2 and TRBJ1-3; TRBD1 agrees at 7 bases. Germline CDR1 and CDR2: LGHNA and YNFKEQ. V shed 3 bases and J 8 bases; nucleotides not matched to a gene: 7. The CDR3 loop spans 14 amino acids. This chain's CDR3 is CASSQLSTGDTIYF. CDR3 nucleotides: TGTGCCAGCAGCCAGCTATCTACAGGGGACACCATATATTTT.

For the CDR3, the DNA is TGTGCCAGCAGTGAACTAGGGCGGGGGCCCAACCAAGAGACCCAGTACTTC. Its protein product is CASSELGRGPNQETQYF. The V gene is TRBV6-1, the J gene TRBJ2-5; a possible D gene is TRBD2 (7 bases). This CDR3 contains 17 residues. Trimming cost V 2 bases and J 0 bases, with 16 bases left between them. The germline CDR1 and CDR2 sequences are MNHNS and SASEGT.

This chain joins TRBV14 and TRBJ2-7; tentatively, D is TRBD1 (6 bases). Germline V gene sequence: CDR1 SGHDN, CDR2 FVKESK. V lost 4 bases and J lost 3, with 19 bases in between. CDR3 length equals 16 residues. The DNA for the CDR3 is TGTGCCAGCAGCCCATATCGGCAGGGGCTATTCTACGAGCAGTACTTC. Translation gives CASSPYRQGLFYEQYF.

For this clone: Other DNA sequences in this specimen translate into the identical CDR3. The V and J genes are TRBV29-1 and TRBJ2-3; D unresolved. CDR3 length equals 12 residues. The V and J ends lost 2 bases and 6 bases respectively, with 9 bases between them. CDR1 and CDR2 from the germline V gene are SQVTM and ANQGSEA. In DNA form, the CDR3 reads TGCAGCGTTGAATCGATCACGGATACGCAGTATTTT. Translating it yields CSVESITDTQYF.

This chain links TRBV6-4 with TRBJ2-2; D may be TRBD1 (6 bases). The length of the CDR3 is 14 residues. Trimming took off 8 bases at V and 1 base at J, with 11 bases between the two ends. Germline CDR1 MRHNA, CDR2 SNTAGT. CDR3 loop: CASRRQENTGELFF. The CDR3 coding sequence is TGTGCCAGCCGACGACAGGAGAACACCGGGGAGCTGTTTTTT.

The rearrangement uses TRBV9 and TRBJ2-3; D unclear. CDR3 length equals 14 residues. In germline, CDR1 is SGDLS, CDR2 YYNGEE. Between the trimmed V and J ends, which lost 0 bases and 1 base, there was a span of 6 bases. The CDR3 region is CASSVGAGTDTQYF. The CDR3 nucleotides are TGTGCCAGCAGCGTAGGGGCGGGCACAGATACGCAGTATTTT.

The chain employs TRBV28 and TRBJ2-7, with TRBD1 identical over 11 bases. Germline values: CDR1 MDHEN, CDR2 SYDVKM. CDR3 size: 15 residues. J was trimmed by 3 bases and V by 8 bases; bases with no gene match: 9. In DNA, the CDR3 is TGTGCCAGCGCCCCCCGGGACAGGGGGGTCTACGAGCAGTACTTC. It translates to CASAPRDRGVYEQYF.

The CDR3 region has the DNA TGTGCCAGTAGTATCCCCCCGGGGAACACTGAAGCTTTCTTT. It codes for CASSIPPGNTEAFF. V and J are TRBV19 and TRBJ1-1; D remains unclear. CDR1 and CDR2 from the germline V gene are LNHDA and SQIVND (reference sequence). The CDR3 runs to 14 residues. With 3 bases removed from V and 1 base from J, the gap between germline ends came to 9 bases.

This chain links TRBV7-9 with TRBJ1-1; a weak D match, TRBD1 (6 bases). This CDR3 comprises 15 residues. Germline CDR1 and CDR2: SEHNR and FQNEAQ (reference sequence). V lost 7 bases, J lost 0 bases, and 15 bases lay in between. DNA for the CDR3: TGTGCCAGCACTAACCGGGACAACATGAACACTGAAGCTTTCTTT. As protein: CASTNRDNMNTEAFF.

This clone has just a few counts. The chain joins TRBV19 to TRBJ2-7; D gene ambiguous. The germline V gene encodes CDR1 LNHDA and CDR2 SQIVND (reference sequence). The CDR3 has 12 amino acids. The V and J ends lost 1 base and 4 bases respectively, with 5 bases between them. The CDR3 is CASSIGGYEQYF. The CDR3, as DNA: TGTGCCAGTAGTATAGGGGGATACGAGCAGTACTTC. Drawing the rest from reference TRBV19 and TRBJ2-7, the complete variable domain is DGGITQSPKYLFRKEGQNVTLSCEQNLNHDAMYWYRQDPGQGLRLIYYSQIVNDFQKGDIAEGYSVSREKKESFPLTVTSAQKNPTAFYLCASSIGGYEQYFGPGTRLTVT.

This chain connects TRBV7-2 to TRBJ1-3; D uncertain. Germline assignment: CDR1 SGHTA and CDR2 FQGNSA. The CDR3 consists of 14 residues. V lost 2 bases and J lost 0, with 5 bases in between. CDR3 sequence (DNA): TGTGCCAGCAGCTTACAACCCTCTGGAAACACCATATATTTT. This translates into CASSLQPSGNTIYF.

CDR3 coding DNA: TGTGCCAGCAGCTTCTTTAGGTTCCGGGACAGGGAAAGGTACGAGCAGTACTTC. The encoded protein is CASSFFRFRDRERYEQYF. The rearrangement links TRBV7-2 to TRBJ2-7; 9 bases agree with TRBD1. The V gene's germline CDR1 is SGHTA and CDR2 FQGNSA. The CDR3 runs to 18 residues. V trimming: 3 bases; J trimming: 4 bases; junction bases outside the gene matches: 16.